A single sample gave rise to the 12 T cell receptor beta chains below, sequenced in a study of blood T cell repertoires in COVID-19. TCRdb's table, derived via immunoSEQ multiplex PCR, lists solely in-frame clones and lacks some. The sample contains around 100,000 clones, about 77% of which appear only once. The sequencing sample was made of peripheral blood. The receptors stem from a man between 65 and 79 years old with active or convalescent COVID-19.

This chain links TRBV7-2 with TRBJ2-1; 10 nucleotides line up with TRBD1. This CDR3 is built from 15 residues. The V gene's germline CDR1 is SGHTA and CDR2 FQGNSA. After removal of 6 bases from V and 8 bases from J, the junction contained 10 bases not matched to a gene. This CDR3 is CASSPGTGVRYEQFF. CDR3 DNA sequence: TGTGCCAGCAGTCCCGGGACAGGGGTTAGGTATGAGCAGTTCTTC.

V and J are TRBV5-8 and TRBJ1-2, with TRBD1 matching 9 bases. CDR1 and CDR2 from the germline V gene are SGHTS and YDEGEE. With V trimmed by 4 bases and J by 8 bases, 9 bases remained unmatched. The CDR3 spans 14 residues. CDR3 DNA: TGTGCCAGCAGCGCGGGACAGGGCCTCGGCGGCTACACCTTC. Residues: CASSAGQGLGGYTF.

V is TRBV30 and J is TRBJ2-1; 12 nucleotides match TRBD2. Germline-derived CDR1 and CDR2 are GTSNPN and SVGIG (reference sequence). This CDR3 comprises 14 residues. The J segment lost 6 bases and the V segment lost 1 base, leaving 1 base of the junction unmatched. This chain's CDR3 is CAWSGLAGVNEQFF. The CDR3 nucleotides are TGTGCCTGGAGTGGACTAGCGGGGGTCAATGAGCAGTTCTTC. Using reference TRBV30 and TRBJ2-1 for the parts outside the CDR3, the full variable domain is SQTIHQWPATLVQPVGSPLSLECTVEGTSNPNLYWYRQAAGRGLQLLFYSVGIGQISSEVPQNLSASRPQDRQFILSSKKLLLSDSGFYLCAWSGLAGVNEQFFGPGTRLTVL.

This clone was counted at least ten times. Additional DNA sequences in this sample encode the identical CDR3. The chain recombines TRBV5-6 with TRBJ1-5; D gene uncertain. Germline V gene data show CDR1 as SGHDT and CDR2 as YYEEEE. V was pared by 0 bases and J by 2 bases, with 9 bases between. CDR3 length equals 15 residues. Written as DNA, the CDR3 is TGTGCCAGCAGCTTGGGAGGGTTTGGCAATCAGCCCCAGCATTTT. This gives the protein CASSLGGFGNQPQHF.

The rearrangement links TRBV6-6 to TRBJ2-6; no firm D call. The ends were cut back, 6 bases at V and 0 bases at J, with 9 bases in the middle. CDR1 and CDR2 from the germline V gene are MNHNY and SVGAGI (reference sequence). The CDR3 loop spans 15 amino acids. CDR3 protein: CASRAWSSGANVLTF. The CDR3 bases are TGTGCCAGCAGGGCCTGGAGCTCTGGGGCCAACGTCCTGACTTTC.

The chain recombines TRBV27 with TRBJ2-1; 11 nucleotides match TRBD2. Germline-derived CDR1 and CDR2 are MNHEY and SMNVEV (reference sequence). The CDR3 consists of 16 residues. The V and J ends lost 5 bases and 4 bases, in that order; junction bases with no gene match: 7. CDR3 protein: CASSGIAGGGYNEQFF. The DNA of the CDR3 is TGTGCCAGCAGTGGAATAGCGGGAGGGGGTTACAATGAGCAGTTCTTC.

The rearrangement uses TRBV19 and TRBJ1-2; 7 nucleotides agree with TRBD1. CDR3 size: 13 residues. Germline lookup yields CDR1 LNHDA and CDR2 SQIVND (reference sequence). V shed 7 bases, J shed 8 bases, and the junction held 10 bases outside the gene matches. CDR3 coding DNA: TGTGCCAGTACTTCGAGACAGGGATTCGGCTACACCTTC. Amino acids: CASTSRQGFGYTF.

V gene TRBV11-2 combines with J gene TRBJ2-7; the D gene is possibly TRBD2 (7 bases). V lost 1 base to trimming and J lost 5 bases, with 18 bases between them. CDR3 size: 16 residues. CDR1 is SGHAT and CDR2 is FQNNGV in the germline V gene. This CDR3 reads CASSLVARRGAHEQYF. The CDR3 DNA sequence: TGTGCCAGCAGCTTAGTAGCCCGTCGGGGGGCTCACGAGCAGTACTTC.

This clone was seen once. V is TRBV25-1 and J is TRBJ2-5; no firm D call. This CDR3 has 11 amino acids. The V end was cut by 2 bases, the J end by 6 bases, with 4 bases between. Per the germline V gene, CDR1 is MGHDK and CDR2 is SYGVNS. Here the CDR3 DNA reads TGTGCCAGCAGTGAAGGCAAGACCCAGTACTTC. Protein: CASSEGKTQYF.

This clone was recorded once. This rearrangement joins TRBV6-2 or TRBV6-3 to TRBJ1-5; 9 bases are shared with TRBD1. The CDR3 consists of 19 residues. J was trimmed by 0 bases and V by 6 bases; bases with no gene match: 15. Germline V gives CDR1 MNHEY, CDR2 SVGEGT. The CDR3 is CASSHDQGQGLYSNQPQHF. For the CDR3, the DNA is TGTGCCAGCAGCCATGACCAGGGACAGGGACTATATAGCAATCAGCCCCAGCATTTT.

This clone was seen a single time. The rearrangement links TRBV2 to TRBJ2-3; possible D gene TRBD1, 6 bases. Germline V gives CDR1 SNHLY, CDR2 FYNNEI. The CDR3 is made up of 14 amino acids. V was clipped by 11 bases and J by 3 bases, with 18 bases between them. The CDR3 nucleotides read TGTGCCGGGGCGTTGGGGGCGAGGACAGATACGCAGTATTTT. Translation: CAGALGARTDTQYF. Looking up the rest from reference TRBV2 and TRBJ2-3 gives the full variable domain: EPEVTQTPSHQVTQMGQEVILRCVPISNHLYFYWYRQILGQKVEFLVSFYNNEISEKSEIFDDQFSVERPDGSNFTLKIRSTKLEDSAMYFCAGALGARTDTQYFGPGTRLTVL.

V usage is TRBV18 and J usage is TRBJ2-7; D is unclear. The germline V gene has CDR1 KGHSH and CDR2 LQKENI. V shed 3 bases and J shed 0 bases, with 9 bases lying between them. The length of the CDR3 is 14 residues. CDR3 in DNA: TGTGCCAGCTCACCGATCCAGAACTCCTACGAGCAGTACTTC. Translating gives CASSPIQNSYEQYF. Full variable domain (outside the CDR3, taken from reference TRBV18 and TRBJ2-7): NAGVMQNPRHLVRRRGQEARLRCSPMKGHSHVYWYRQLPEEGLKFMVYLQKENIIDESGMPKERFSAEFPKEGPSILRIQQVVRGDSAAYFCASSPIQNSYEQYFGPGTRLTVT.